This is a list of T cell receptor beta chains from one sample in a study of blood T cells in healthy people across ages. TCRdb redid the calling of the 5' RACE reads with MiXCR, one entry per CDR3 protein. The sample includes around 1.5 million distinct CDR3 sequences, around 36% of them seen just once. Specimen: blood. All receptors come from a woman aged 25 to 45 in good health. The CDR3 runs from the conserved cysteine through the conserved F or W. Fields, in order: clone size, D gene, J gene, V gene, CDR3 protein, CDR3 DNA. D genes are given only for firm matches. Clone size is given for some rows only: seen once, a few or many times, or a class if the clone is expanded.

few TRBD2 TRBJ2-3 TRBV4-2 CASSQVGSPLAGDTDTQYF TGTGCCAGCAGCCAAGTCGGGTCGCCACTAGCGGGAGACACAGATACGCAGTATTTT
few TRBD2 TRBJ2-1 TRBV15 CATSREGLADAREEQFF TGTGCCACCAGCAGAGAGGGGCTAGCGGACGCAAGGGAGGAGCAGTTCTTC
- - TRBJ1-5 TRBV6-6 CASSYSRDSNQPQHF TGTGCCAGCAGTTACTCGAGGGATAGCAATCAGCCCCAGCATTTT
- - TRBJ2-2 TRBV12-3/TRBV12-4 CASSTTRAGELFF TGTGCCAGCAGCACTACTAGGGCCGGGGAGCTGTTTTTT
few - TRBJ2-1 TRBV12-5 CASGLDSLHNEQFF TGTGCTAGTGGCCTAGACAGCTTACACAATGAGCAGTTCTTC
few - TRBJ2-7 TRBV12-3/TRBV12-4 CASSSPVFGWGYEQYF TGTGCCAGCAGTTCCCCGGTTTTCGGTTGGGGCTACGAGCAGTACTTC
once - TRBJ2-6 TRBV2 CASSREPLEGANVLTF TGTGCCAGCAGCCGAGAACCCCTAGAGGGGGCCAACGTCCTGACTTTC
- TRBD1 TRBJ2-7 TRBV5-1 CASSFTSRTGAYEQYF TGCGCCAGCAGCTTTACCTCTCGGACAGGCGCCTACGAGCAGTACTTC
many - TRBJ1-2 TRBV29-1 CSVDPGNYGYTF TGCAGCGTTGACCCAGGGAACTATGGCTACACCTTC
few TRBD1 TRBJ2-1 TRBV20-1 CSASVQGVYNEQFF TGCAGTGCTAGTGTACAGGGGGTCTACAATGAGCAGTTCTTC
few TRBD2 TRBJ2-3 TRBV2 CASSEWRGATDTQYF TGTGCCAGCAGTGAATGGCGGGGGGCCACAGATACGCAGTATTTT
- - TRBJ2-5 TRBV12-3/TRBV12-4 CASSSRTSNRETQYF TGTGCCAGCAGTTCCCGAACTAGCAACCGGGAGACCCAGTACTTC
many TRBD2 TRBJ2-1 TRBV29-1 CSGSGGANPFF TGCAGCGGAAGCGGGGGGGCAAATCCGTTCTTC
few - TRBJ1-2 TRBV6-5 CASRPGRVYGYTF TGTGCCAGCAGACCTGGGCGGGTCTATGGCTACACCTTC
few TRBD1 TRBJ1-2 TRBV3-1 CASSRQRDRGTYGYTF TGTGCCAGCAGCCGGCAACGGGACAGGGGCACTTATGGCTACACCTTC
- - TRBJ1-1 TRBV20-1 CSARGPSNTEAFF TGCAGTGCTAGAGGACCGTCGAACACTGAAGCTTTCTTT
many TRBD2 TRBJ2-7 TRBV4-2 CASSQYGGTSGRTGEQYF TGTGCCAGCAGCCAATACGGGGGGACTAGCGGGAGAACAGGCGAGCAGTACTTC
- - TRBJ2-3 TRBV5-1 CASSKGRGDMQYF TGCGCCAGCAGCAAAGGTAGAGGAGATATGCAGTATTTT
- - TRBJ2-5 TRBV5-1 CASSSGREGQETQYF TGCGCCAGCAGCTCCGGAAGGGAAGGCCAAGAGACCCAGTACTTC
- - TRBJ2-1 TRBV18 CASSPPPQGSYNEQFF TGTGCCAGCTCACCACCGCCCCAGGGATCCTACAATGAGCAGTTCTTC
few TRBD1 TRBJ2-7 TRBV6-1 CASSGQGKTPYEQYF TGTGCCAGCAGTGGACAGGGTAAAACACCCTACGAGCAGTACTTC
- - TRBJ1-6 TRBV29-1 CSVWGGALHF TGCAGCGTGTGGGGGGGCGCCCTCCACTTT
- TRBD2 TRBJ2-3 TRBV7-8 CASSRLAGGQDTQYF TGTGCCAGCAGCCGACTAGCGGGGGGGCAAGATACGCAGTATTTT
few - TRBJ2-1 TRBV7-2 CASSPFTGEQFF TGTGCCAGCAGCCCATTCACGGGTGAGCAGTTCTTC
- - TRBJ2-1 TRBV20-1 CSAVDEQTYNEQFF TGCAGTGCCGTCGACGAACAGACCTACAATGAGCAGTTCTTC
- TRBD2 TRBJ2-1 TRBV30 CAWSVWGTSGNEQFF TGTGCCTGGAGTGTATGGGGGACTAGCGGCAATGAGCAGTTCTTC
few TRBD2 TRBJ2-5 TRBV6-6 CASSYGSPRGETQYF TGTGCCAGCAGTTACGGGTCTCCGCGGGGGGAGACCCAGTACTTC
- TRBD1 TRBJ1-1 TRBV4-1 CASSHSRQGGNTEAFF TGCGCCAGCAGCCATTCCAGACAGGGTGGGAACACTGAAGCTTTCTTT
- - TRBJ2-7 TRBV10-3 CAISGRDSLYEQYF TGTGCCATCAGTGGCCGGGACTCGTTATACGAGCAGTACTTC
- - TRBJ2-7 TRBV9 CASSFSGSGPYEQYF TGTGCCAGCAGCTTTTCTGGGTCAGGGCCCTACGAGCAGTACTTC
few - TRBJ2-7 TRBV7-9 CASSLVLTATPYEQYF TGTGCCAGCAGCTTAGTGTTAACGGCTACACCCTACGAGCAGTACTTC
- - TRBJ2-5 TRBV20-1 CSAGLGWYQETQYF TGCAGTGCTGGCCTGGGTTGGTACCAAGAGACCCAGTACTTC
few - TRBJ2-3 TRBV9 CASTSTEPGLSADTQYF TGTGCCAGCACCTCCACTGAACCGGGACTGTCCGCAGATACGCAGTATTTT
few - TRBJ2-3 TRBV12-5 CASGLGTRTDTQYF TGTGCTAGTGGTCTCGGAACCCGCACAGATACGCAGTATTTT
few TRBD2 TRBJ2-7 TRBV7-9 CASSLSGTSGGYEQYF TGTGCCAGCAGCTTATCGGGGACTAGCGGGGGCTACGAGCAGTACTTC